This TCR beta chain was captured by sequencing in a study of shared clonotypes between healthy human individuals. Only in-frame clones appear in the TCRdb table, and some are missing; sequencing was by immunoSEQ multiplex PCR. The sample consists of some 700,000 clones, less than 95% of them appearing once. CDR3 length equals 16 residues. CDR1 and CDR2 (germline): SGHDT, YYEEEE. The V gene lost 3 bases and the J gene lost 8 bases, with 22 bases spanning the gap. Combination of CD45RO+ cells with CCR7-negative CD45RA+ TemRA cells was used for CD8 memory. The sample was memory CD8+ T cells from PBMCs. Subset given: CD45RO+ cells pooled with CCR7-negative TemRA cells. The chain has TRBV5-6 and TRBJ2-3; D not resolved. This TCR was recovered from a young man in good health. Some clones in this sample may be carry-over from other donors' samples. CDR3 residues: CASSSFLSGVLGTQYF. The CDR3 DNA reads TGTGCCAGCAGCTCCTTTCTCTCTGGAGTCTTAGGTACGCAGTATTTT.